The 24 T cell receptor beta chains below all came from one sample that was sequenced in a study of blood T cell repertoires in COVID-19. This table comes from immunoSEQ multiplex PCR, and its TCRdb copy is limited to in-frame clones, with some not included. The sample has tens of thousands of clones; 80% are singletons. The specimen was peripheral blood. Source of these receptors: a man aged 25 to 45 with COVID-19, enrolled during active disease.

The chain links TRBV5-1 to TRBJ2-3, with 10 bases matching TRBD2. V shed 4 bases and J 2 bases; nucleotides not matched to a gene: 4. Per the germline V gene, CDR1 is SGHRS and CDR2 is YFSETQ. The CDR3 is made up of 15 amino acids. The CDR3 reads CASSTGLANTDTQYF. CDR3 bases: TGCGCCAGCAGCACGGGACTAGCGAACACAGATACGCAGTATTTT. The full variable domain, its missing parts supplied by reference TRBV5-1 and TRBJ2-3, is KAGVTQTPRYLIKTRGQQVTLSCSPISGHRSVSWYQQTPGQGLQFLFEYFSETQRNKGNFPGRFSGRQFSNSRSEMNVSTLELGDSALYLCASSTGLANTDTQYFGPGTRLTVL.

This clone was found a few times. The V call is TRBV27, the J call TRBJ1-1, with TRBD1 as a possible D gene (5 bases). CDR3 size: 12 residues. Germline V gene sequence: CDR1 MNHEY, CDR2 SMNVEV (reference sequence). The germline V and J ends were trimmed by 6 bases and 4 bases, with 9 bases remaining between them. Written as DNA, the CDR3 is TGTGCCAGCAGGGGTCAGGGCACTGAAGCTTTCTTT. It translates to CASRGQGTEAFF.

This chain connects TRBV7-2 to TRBJ2-5, with a weak D call TRBD2 (5 bases). The V end was cut by 2 bases, the J end by 4 bases, with 11 bases between. The germline gives CDR1 SGHTA, CDR2 FQGNSA. The CDR3 totals 14 residues. CDR3: CASSLNGVRETQYF. In DNA form, the CDR3 reads TGTGCCAGCAGCTTAAACGGGGTTCGAGAGACCCAGTACTTC.

The chain carries TRBV3-1 (or the pseudogene TRBV3-2) and TRBJ2-5, with TRBD2 matching over 13 bases. Germline V gene data show CDR1 as LGHDT and CDR2 as YNNKEL (reference sequence). The V and J ends lost 5 bases and 5 bases, in that order; junction bases with no gene match: 8. CDR3 length: 16 amino acids. CDR3 amino acids: CASSSRTSGSYETQYF. CDR3 in DNA: TGTGCCAGCAGCTCCCGGACTAGCGGGAGTTACGAGACCCAGTACTTC.

The gene calls are TRBV9 and TRBJ2-2, with TRBD2 matching 8 bases. CDR1 and CDR2 from the germline V gene are SGDLS and YYNGEE. This CDR3 comprises 14 residues. The V gene end was trimmed by 3 bases and the J gene end by 5 bases; junction bases not matched to a gene: 3. The CDR3 DNA reads as TGTGCCAGCAGCGAGGGCGGGGGGACCGGGGAGCTGTTTTTT. It encodes CASSEGGGTGELFF.

This sequence joins TRBV24-1 and TRBJ2-5; D is perhaps TRBD1 (5 bases). The germline gives CDR1 KGHDR, CDR2 SFDVKD. The CDR3 totals 14 residues. The germline V and J ends were trimmed by 4 bases and 5 bases, with 13 bases remaining between them. This chain's CDR3 is CATSEPRASETQYF. The DNA for the CDR3 is TGTGCCACCAGTGAGCCCAGGGCTTCGGAGACCCAGTACTTC.

The rearrangement links TRBV7-2 to TRBJ2-1, with 9 bases fitting TRBD2. Germline CDR1 and CDR2: SGHTA and FQGNSA. The length of the CDR3 is 15 residues. V lost 1 base to trimming and J lost 4 bases; unmatched junction nucleotides: 2. The CDR3 protein is CASSLGLAEYNEQFF. CDR3 sequence (DNA): TGTGCCAGCAGCTTAGGACTAGCGGAATACAATGAGCAGTTCTTC.

The chain recombines TRBV4-1 with TRBJ1-6; the D gene is possibly TRBD1 (5 bases). CDR3 length: 14 residues. The ends were cut back, 6 bases at V and 9 bases at J, with 15 bases in the middle. Germline assignment: CDR1 MGHRA and CDR2 YSYEKL. DNA for the CDR3: TGCGCCAGCAGACTCGGGGGTGGGGGTTCACCCCTCCACTTT. Translation gives CASRLGGGGSPLHF.

The rearrangement links TRBV6-5 to TRBJ1-5, with TRBD1 identical over 7 bases. Losses at the gene ends were 6 bases for V and 5 bases for J; bases not matched to a gene: 10. The CDR3 has 15 residues. CDR1 is MNHEY, CDR2 SVGAGI, per germline. CDR3 sequence: CASSSTGAGDQPQHF. Here the CDR3 DNA reads TGTGCCAGCAGCTCAACAGGGGCCGGAGATCAGCCCCAGCATTTT.

This clone was seen a few times. The chain links TRBV5-5 to TRBJ2-5; D may be TRBD1 (5 bases). Trimming cost V 4 bases and J 1 base, with 5 bases left between them. CDR1 SGHKS and CDR2 YYEKEE come from the germline V gene (reference sequence). CDR3 length: 12 residues. The CDR3, as DNA: TGTGCCAGCAGCAGGGGCCAAGAGACCCAGTACTTC. Translating it yields CASSRGQETQYF.

This clone was detected a few times. Other DNA sequences of this sample code for an identical CDR3. This chain connects TRBV18 to TRBJ2-2, with TRBD2 matching 13 bases. V lost 3 bases, J lost 5 bases, and 3 bases stayed unmatched. Germline CDR1 reads KGHSH; CDR2 reads LQKENI. CDR3 size: 16 residues. The CDR3 protein is CASSPRTSGRTGELFF. The CDR3, as DNA: TGTGCCAGCTCACCTCGGACTAGCGGGAGAACCGGGGAGCTGTTTTTT.

As DNA, the CDR3 is TGTGCCAGCAGCTGGGACAGGGGAGAGACCCAGTACTTC. It yields the protein CASSWDRGETQYF. The chain links TRBV5-4 to TRBJ2-5; TRBD1 agrees at 10 bases. CDR3 size: 13 residues. J lost 4 bases, V lost 3 bases, and 0 bases had no gene match. Germline assignment: CDR1 SGHNT and CDR2 YYREEE (reference sequence). Based on the CDR3 plus reference TRBV5-4 and TRBJ2-5, the full variable domain is ETGVTQSPTHLIKTRGQQVTLRCSSQSGHNTVSWYQQALGQGPQFIFQYYREEENGRGNFPPRFSGLQFPNYSSELNVNALELDDSALYLCASSWDRGETQYFGPGTRLLVL.

The chain joins TRBV28 to TRBJ1-1; tentative D call: TRBD1 (6 bases). The CDR3 is 17 amino acids. The germline V gene encodes CDR1 MDHEN and CDR2 SYDVKM. V lost 5 bases and J lost 1, with 20 bases in between. The CDR3 DNA sequence: TGTGCCAGCAGTACCTCCGGGGGGCGCCCTGGGAACACTGAAGCTTTCTTT. This encodes CASSTSGGRPGNTEAFF. The whole variable domain, filled in from reference TRBV28 and TRBJ1-1, reads DVKVTQSSRYLVKRTGEKVFLECVQDMDHENMFWYRQDPGLGLRLIYFSYDVKMKEKGDIPEGYSVSREKKERFSLILESASTNQTSMYLCASSTSGGRPGNTEAFFGQGTRLTVV.

The CDR3 region has the DNA TGCAGCGGGGCGCAGGACACTGAAGCTTTCTTT. This sequence encodes CSGAQDTEAFF. The chain combines TRBV29-1 with TRBJ1-1; D unclear. The germline V and J ends were trimmed by 7 bases and 3 bases, with 9 bases remaining between them. This CDR3 is built from 11 residues. Germline CDR1 SQVTM, CDR2 ANQGSEA. Full variable domain (outside the CDR3, taken from reference TRBV29-1 and TRBJ1-1): SAVISQKPSRDICQRGTSLTIQCQVDSQVTMMFWYRQQPGQSLTLIATANQGSEATYESGFVIDKFPISRPNLTFSTLTVSNMSPEDSSIYLCSGAQDTEAFFGQGTRLTVV.

The V gene is TRBV10-3, the J gene TRBJ2-3, with 11 bases lining up with TRBD1. V lost 2 bases and J lost 2; bases outside the gene matches: 6. The germline V gene encodes CDR1 ENHRY and CDR2 SYGVKD. The length of the CDR3 is 17 residues. DNA for the CDR3: TGTGCCATCAGTGAGCCTTGGACAGGGGGCAACACAGATACGCAGTATTTT. This encodes CAISEPWTGGNTDTQYF.

V gene TRBV28 combines with J gene TRBJ1-2; D is possibly TRBD1 (5 bases). This CDR3 contains 14 residues. V lost 4 bases and J 3 bases, leaving 12 bases between the germline ends. Germline V CDR1 and CDR2: MDHEN, SYDVKM. CDR3 region: CASSSPQVYYGYTF. The CDR3 nucleotides read TGTGCCAGCAGTTCACCACAGGTTTACTATGGCTACACCTTC.

The CDR3 spells CASSQVGVSGGTEAFF. CDR3 bases: TGTGCCAGCAGCCAAGTAGGGGTTTCAGGGGGCACTGAAGCTTTCTTT. The chain couples TRBV14 to TRBJ1-1, with TRBD1 identical over 7 bases. The CDR3 spans 16 residues. The J segment lost 4 bases and the V segment lost 1 base, leaving 9 bases of the junction unmatched. Germline assignment: CDR1 SGHDN and CDR2 FVKESK.

The gene calls are TRBV5-3 and TRBJ2-2, with D possibly matching TRBD2 (5 bases). Being an ORF, TRBV5-3 has a function that is uncertain. The V end was cut by 0 bases, the J end by 3 bases, with 18 bases between. CDR3 length: 18 residues. CDR3 protein: CARSLAEFRLRDTGELFF. CDR3 nucleotide sequence: TGTGCCAGAAGCTTGGCCGAGTTCCGACTGAGGGACACCGGGGAGCTGTTTTTT.

The rearrangement links TRBV5-6 to TRBJ2-7; D ambiguous. Germline V gives CDR1 SGHDT, CDR2 YYEEEE. The CDR3 is 12 amino acids. Between the trimmed V and J ends, which lost 4 bases and 0 bases, there was a span of 5 bases. CDR3 nucleotides: TGTGCCAGCAGCCTATACTCCTACGAGCAGTACTTC. It yields the protein CASSLYSYEQYF.

The CDR3 DNA follows: TGTGCCAGCAGCTTATCCCAGGCCTCCTTGAACACTGAAGCTTTCTTT. This sequence encodes CASSLSQASLNTEAFF. The chain employs TRBV7-8 and TRBJ1-1; D uncertain. The CDR3 is 16 amino acids. The V gene lost 2 bases and the J gene lost 0 bases, with 13 bases spanning the gap. The germline CDR1 and CDR2 sequences are SGHVS and FQNEAQ. The full variable domain, rest sourced from reference TRBV7-8 and TRBJ1-1, is GAGVSQSPRYKVAKRGQDVALRCDPISGHVSLFWYQQALGQGPEFLTYFQNEAQLDKSGLPSDRFFAERPEGSVSTLKIQRTQQEDSAVYLCASSLSQASLNTEAFFGQGTRLTVV.

This clone was observed a few times. This chain uses TRBV6-9 with TRBJ2-2, with 8 bases fitting TRBD1. This CDR3 is built from 17 residues. In germline, CDR1 is MNHGY, CDR2 SVAAGI. V gave up 3 bases and J gave up 0 bases; unmatched junction bases: 6. The CDR3 DNA reads as TGTGCCAGCAGTTACATTCCGGACAGGGCGAACACCGGGGAGCTGTTTTTT. Amino acid sequence: CASSYIPDRANTGELFF.

This clone was counted once. CDR3 DNA: TGTGCCACCAGCGGCAGCCGGGAACCCAGGGGGGAGACCCAGTACTTC. Protein: CATSGSREPRGETQYF. This chain joins TRBV15 and TRBJ2-5; 7 bases line up with TRBD1. V trimming: 5 bases; J trimming: 5 bases; junction bases outside the gene matches: 14. CDR1 and CDR2 from the germline V gene are LNHNV and YYDKDF (reference sequence). This CDR3 region has 16 residues.

V usage is TRBV6-5 and J usage is TRBJ1-2; 11 positions agree with TRBD1. Germline V gene sequence: CDR1 MNHEY, CDR2 SVGAGI. The length of the CDR3 is 13 residues. Unmatched junction bases numbered 7, after V lost 10 bases and J lost 6 bases. The CDR3 sequence: CATKDRGLDGYTF. The DNA of the CDR3 is TGTGCCACCAAGGACAGGGGGCTCGATGGCTACACCTTC.

This rearrangement joins TRBV6-1 to TRBJ2-4; D is unclear. Germline CDR1 MNHNS, CDR2 SASEGT. V was cut by 3 bases and J by 0 bases, with 21 bases left in between. The CDR3 has 19 residues. CDR3: CASSDQVYSSTLAKNIQYF. CDR3 coding DNA: TGTGCCAGCAGTGATCAGGTATACAGCTCTACCTTAGCCAAAAACATTCAGTACTTC.